The 14 T cell receptor beta chains below come from one sample, sequenced in a study of PD-1 blockade in mismatch repair-deficient tumors. Sequencing was performed with immunoSEQ multiplex PCR; in TCRdb, only in-frame clones are kept and a portion is missing. The table lists 70,000 to 90,000 clones, approximately 81% of them singletons. Sample: peripheral blood, taken 44 weeks after starting pembrolizumab. Receptors were obtained from an adult with mismatch repair-deficient cancer.

The CDR3: CASRRLAGGRETQYF. In nucleotides, the CDR3 is TGTGCCAGCAGGAGACTAGCGGGAGGGCGAGAGACCCAGTACTTC. The genes are TRBV6-1 and TRBJ2-5, with 14 bases aligning to TRBD2. Per the germline V gene, CDR1 is MNHNS and CDR2 is SASEGT. There are 15 residues in the CDR3. V lost 6 bases and J lost 4; bases outside the gene matches: 4.

V gene TRBV10-3 combines with J gene TRBJ2-4; D gene uncertain. Germline V gene data show CDR1 as ENHRY and CDR2 as SYGVKD. V was pared by 6 bases and J by 4 bases, with 10 bases between. The CDR3 extends over 13 amino acids. CDR3 DNA: TGTGCCATCAGCCCGGACGGAAAAAACATTCAGTACTTC. It encodes CAISPDGKNIQYF.

The chain combines TRBV5-1 with TRBJ1-1; D not resolved. The CDR3 extends over 13 amino acids. V shed 1 base and J shed 1 base, with 5 bases lying between them. Germline assignment: CDR1 SGHRS and CDR2 YFSETQ. The CDR3 here is CASSLLGNTEAFF. The CDR3, as DNA: TGCGCCAGCAGCTTGCTAGGGAACACTGAAGCTTTCTTT.

The chain couples TRBV29-1 to TRBJ2-5; D is perhaps TRBD2 (6 bases). Trimming left V 1 base short and J 2 bases short, with 14 bases between. The length of the CDR3 is 15 residues. Germline assignment: CDR1 SQVTM and CDR2 ANQGSEA. The CDR3 here is CSVEGRGWVQETQYF. DNA of the CDR3: TGCAGCGTTGAAGGGAGGGGTTGGGTACAAGAGACCCAGTACTTC. Variable domain in full (rest from reference TRBV29-1 and TRBJ2-5): SAVISQKPSRDICQRGTSLTIQCQVDSQVTMMFWYRQQPGQSLTLIATANQGSEATYESGFVIDKFPISRPNLTFSTLTVSNMSPEDSSIYLCSVEGRGWVQETQYFGPGTRLLVL.

The rearrangement uses TRBV7-9 and TRBJ2-1; D perhaps matches TRBD2 (9 bases). The CDR3 is 16 residues long. V was pared by 5 bases and J by 8 bases, with 22 bases between. Germline CDR1 SEHNR, CDR2 FQNEAQ (reference sequence). Written as DNA, the CDR3 is TGTGCCAGCAGCCCCCCAGGGGGCGGGAGGGTCGATGAGCAGTTCTTC. Translation gives CASSPPGGGRVDEQFF.

This clone was recorded once. The V and J genes are TRBV5-1 and TRBJ2-1, with D hard to call. Germline V gene sequence: CDR1 SGHRS, CDR2 YFSETQ. Deletions cut 0 bases from V and 1 base from J, with 14 bases between. The CDR3 extends over 17 amino acids. The CDR3 here is CASSLVGIWESYNEQFF. CDR3 in DNA: TGCGCCAGCAGCTTGGTAGGGATTTGGGAATCCTACAATGAGCAGTTCTTC.

The V and J genes are TRBV5-6 and TRBJ2-7; a possible D gene is TRBD2 (5 bases). CDR3 length equals 16 residues. V was pared by 1 base and J by 0 bases, with 14 bases between. CDR1 is SGHDT and CDR2 is YYEEEE in the germline V gene. CDR3 bases: TGTGCCAGCAGCTTGATCACGGGAACTAGCTCCTACGAGCAGTACTTC. Its protein is CASSLITGTSSYEQYF. Full variable domain (remainder filled in from reference TRBV5-6 and TRBJ2-7): DAGVTQSPTHLIKTRGQQVTLRCSPKSGHDTVSWYQQALGQGPQFIFQYYEEEERQRGNFPDRFSGHQFPNYSSELNVNALLLGDSALYLCASSLITGTSSYEQYFGPGTRLTVT.

This rearrangement joins TRBV19 to TRBJ2-3; D gene uncertain. This CDR3 comprises 12 residues. CDR1 is LNHDA, CDR2 SQIVND, per germline (reference sequence). The germline V and J ends were trimmed by 3 bases and 6 bases, with 7 bases remaining between them. The CDR3 reads CASSMGGDTQYF. CDR3 sequence (DNA): TGTGCCAGTAGTATGGGTGGTGATACGCAGTATTTT.

This chain links TRBV5-4 with TRBJ2-1; TRBD2 aligns across 14 bases. In germline, CDR1 is SGHNT, CDR2 YYREEE (reference sequence). V gave up 6 bases and J gave up 8 bases; unmatched junction bases: 10. CDR3 length: 16 amino acids. In DNA, the CDR3 is TGTGCCAGCACCAAACCCGGGACTAGCGGGAGTCATGAGCAGTTCTTC. This sequence encodes CASTKPGTSGSHEQFF.

This clone was observed a handful of times. The chain combines TRBV7-2 with TRBJ1-5; no clear D gene. The germline V and J ends were trimmed by 2 bases and 11 bases, with 13 bases remaining between them. Germline values: CDR1 SGHTA, CDR2 FQGNSA. This CDR3 is 13 amino acids long. The chain's CDR3 is CASSLTSQSTQHF. CDR3 in DNA: TGTGCCAGCAGCTTAACATCCCAATCAACCCAGCATTTT.

There are a few counts of this clone. The chain employs TRBV4-2 and TRBJ1-3; D not resolved. CDR1 is LGHNA and CDR2 is YNFKEQ in the germline V gene. The V and J ends lost 1 base and 4 bases respectively, with 11 bases between them. The CDR3 length is 15 residues. Here the CDR3 DNA reads TGTGCCAGCAGCCAAGTCTTGACCGGCGGAAACACCATATATTTT. Its translation is CASSQVLTGGNTIYF.

This clone came up once. At one end the junction does not follow the germline gene, possibly because of a read error. The CDR3 here is CASSRGRDTGELFF. The CDR3 bases are TGTGCTAGCAGCCGCGGGAGGGACACCGGGGAGCTGTTTTTT. The rearrangement links TRBV7-7 to TRBJ2-2, with 9 nucleotides matching TRBD2. The CDR3 spans 14 residues. Germline V gives CDR1 SSHAT, CDR2 FNYEAQ (reference sequence).

A remark on this clone: At one end, the junction sequence differs from germline, possibly due to a read error. This chain joins TRBV11-3 and TRBJ2-7, with 7 bases matching TRBD1. The CDR3 is 13 amino acids. In germline, CDR1 is SGHNT, CDR2 YENEEA. The CDR3 sequence is CASSGRQGYEQYF. The DNA of the CDR3 is TGTGCTAGCAGCGGACGACAGGGATACGAGCAGTACTTC.

This clone came up once. This chain uses TRBV7-8 with TRBJ2-2; no firm D call. Germline CDR1 and CDR2: SGHVS and FQNEAQ. V gave up 6 bases and J gave up 3 bases, with 14 bases separating them. CDR3 length: 15 residues. The CDR3 DNA follows: TGTGCCAGCAGGGGTAAGGGAAGAGACACCGGGGAGCTGTTTTTT. It codes for CASRGKGRDTGELFF.